This T cell receptor beta chain came from a study of a mutant IDH1 vaccine in newly diagnosed glioma. Study summary: The earlier regimen, radiotherapy, temozolomide, or both, was most often both. General study results and limits: Whatever changes occurred in top peripheral T cell clonotypes seemed unrelated to pseudoprogression. There were vaccine-induced immune responses in more than 85% of the patients.

From germline, CDR1 is SEHNR and CDR2 FQNEAQ (reference sequence). This CDR3 is 14 amino acids long. V was shortened by 5 bases and J by 2 bases, with 13 bases between the two germline ends. Documented time point: week 47, end of study. The vaccine gave 300 ug of a 20-mer mutant IDH1 peptide subcutaneously per dose. With respect to this clone: Its antigen is as yet unknown.

Measured with immunoSEQ multiplex PCR; TCRdb has only the in-frame clones, and not every one. The profile shows tens of thousands of clones, about 80% of them singletons. The sample here was PBMCs, taken from a glioma patient whose treatment included an IDH1 peptide vaccine. The TCR originated in a man younger than 35 with glioma. Some clones in this sample may be carry-over from other donors' samples. V gene TRBV7-9 combines with J gene TRBJ2-7, with a weak D call TRBD2 (6 bases). The DNA of the CDR3 is TGTGCCAGCAGCCCCGGGAGCCCGCCCTACGAGCAGTACTTC. Its protein is CASSPGSPPYEQYF.